This T cell receptor beta chain was identified during a study of naive and memory T cell subsets. This clonotype has at least ten counts. Germline V gene lookup returns CDR1 LNHDA and CDR2 SQIVND (reference sequence). The CDR3 has 10 amino acids. V was trimmed by 10 bases and J by 5 bases, leaving 8 bases between them. Adult healthy volunteers gave 2.5 ml peripheral blood for whole-blood RNA. For blood and skin samples, reverse transcription used TCR alpha and beta constant primers. The SP2 primer and nested alpha and beta constant region primers amplified ligated cDNA in four rounds. TCRdb processed the 5' RACE reads anew with MiXCR; each CDR3 protein has one entry. This sample has more than 20,000 distinct CDR3 sequences; roughly 4.1% occur once, and the top ten carry under 9%.

This chain joins TRBV19 and TRBJ1-2; TRBD1 might be the D (5 bases). This clonotype was obtained from a male donor in good health. The CDR3: CATRQYGYTF. The DNA of the CDR3 is TGTGCCACCCGACAGTATGGCTACACCTTC. The full variable domain, completed using reference TRBV19 and TRBJ1-2, is DGGITQSPKYLFRKEGQNVTLSCEQNLNHDAMYWYRQDPGQGLRLIYYSQIVNDFQKGDIAEGYSVSREKKESFPLTVTSAQKNPTAFYLCATRQYGYTFGSGTRLTVV.